A single sample is the source of the 9 T cell receptor beta chains below, sequenced in a study of STAT5B mutations in CD4+ large granular lymphocyte leukemia. Assay used: immunoSEQ multiplex PCR; TCRdb lists only in-frame clones, some missing. The data show about 30,000 clones, with 87% seen just once and around 3.3% held by the top ten. Sequenced: CD4+ T cells from blood buffy coats. These receptors all stem from a human donor in good health.

This clone was observed a single time. The chain couples TRBV7-8 to TRBJ2-3, with D possibly being TRBD1 (5 bases). Germline V lookup: CDR1 SGHVS, CDR2 FQNEAQ. The V and J ends lost 5 bases and 2 bases respectively, with 11 bases between them. The CDR3 has 14 residues. The DNA for the CDR3 is TGTGCCAGCAGCACCGACAGTTTCACAGATACGCAGTATTTT. Its protein product is CASSTDSFTDTQYF. Looking up the rest from reference TRBV7-8 and TRBJ2-3 gives the full variable domain: GAGVSQSPRYKVAKRGQDVALRCDPISGHVSLFWYQQALGQGPEFLTYFQNEAQLDKSGLPSDRFFAERPEGSVSTLKIQRTQQEDSAVYLCASSTDSFTDTQYFGPGTRLTVL.

This sequence joins TRBV11-1 and TRBJ2-3; D uncertain. CDR1 and CDR2 (germline): SGHAT, FQDESV (reference sequence). Trimming removed 0 bases from V and 2 bases from J, with 12 bases in between. CDR3 length: 16 residues. The CDR3 nucleotides are TGTGCCAGCAGCTTAGCGCCATCGTCCTCCACAGATACGCAGTATTTT. As protein: CASSLAPSSSTDTQYF.

The J gene is TRBJ2-3, the V gene TRBV15; 8 bases are a match to TRBD2. There are 17 residues in the CDR3. CDR1 and CDR2 from the germline V gene are LNHNV and YYDKDF (reference sequence). V shed 1 base and J 2 bases; nucleotides not matched to a gene: 8. The CDR3 reads CATSRGAASGHTDTQYF. CDR3 nucleotides: TGTGCCACCAGCAGAGGGGCGGCTAGCGGGCACACAGATACGCAGTATTTT.

Only one count was recorded for this clone. The rearrangement joins TRBV28 to TRBJ2-6; D call uncertain. The V and J ends lost 7 bases and 0 bases respectively, with 10 bases between them. The germline V gene has CDR1 MDHEN and CDR2 SYDVKM. The CDR3 loop spans 15 amino acids. This CDR3 is CASTVGSSGANVLTF. The CDR3 region has the DNA TGTGCCAGCACGGTGGGAAGCTCTGGGGCCAACGTCCTGACTTTC. The entire variable domain, with the rest obtained from reference TRBV28 and TRBJ2-6, is as follows: DVKVTQSSRYLVKRTGEKVFLECVQDMDHENMFWYRQDPGLGLRLIYFSYDVKMKEKGDIPEGYSVSREKKERFSLILESASTNQTSMYLCASTVGSSGANVLTFGAGSRLTVL.

The chain employs TRBV9 and TRBJ2-7, with D possibly TRBD1 on 6 matching bases. Trimming removed 0 bases from V and 4 bases from J, with 8 bases in between. Germline V gene data show CDR1 as SGDLS and CDR2 as YYNGEE. The CDR3 length is 13 residues. This CDR3 is CASSVDGQYEQYF. The DNA of the CDR3 is TGTGCCAGCAGCGTAGACGGACAGTACGAGCAGTACTTC. The whole variable domain, filled in from reference TRBV9 and TRBJ2-7, reads DSGVTQTPKHLITATGQRVTLRCSPRSGDLSVYWYQQSLDQGLQFLIQYYNGEERAKGNILERFSAQQFPDLHSELNLSSLELGDSALYFCASSVDGQYEQYFGPGTRLTVT.

The rearrangement links TRBV7-2 to TRBJ1-1; 11 bases map to TRBD1. The CDR3 sequence is 15 residues long. J lost 5 bases, V lost 0 bases, and 2 bases had no gene match. Germline CDR1 and CDR2: SGHTA and FQGNSA. CDR3 region: CASSLAGQGATEAFF. CDR3 DNA: TGTGCCAGCAGCTTAGCCGGACAGGGGGCGACTGAAGCTTTCTTT.

The chain uses TRBV2 and TRBJ2-7; TRBD1 matches 7 bases. CDR3 length equals 13 residues. V trimming: 9 bases; J trimming: 0 bases; junction bases outside the gene matches: 5. In germline, CDR1 is SNHLY, CDR2 FYNNEI. CDR3 in amino acids: CASQGVFSYEQYF. The DNA of the CDR3 is TGTGCCAGTCAGGGGGTATTCTCCTACGAGCAGTACTTC.

CDR3 sequence (DNA): TGTGCCAGCAGTTTGGGCCCCGAAAACATTCAGTACTTC. Translated, it gives CASSLGPENIQYF. The J gene is TRBJ2-4, the V gene TRBV28, with D unclear. Looked up from germline, CDR1 is MDHEN and CDR2 is SYDVKM. The V end was cut by 3 bases, the J end by 5 bases, with 8 bases between. The CDR3 spans 13 residues.

Only a few counts were recorded for this clone. The chain recombines TRBV4-3 with TRBJ2-5; perhaps D is TRBD1 or TRBD2 (5 bases each). The CDR3 is 16 residues long. CDR1 is LGHNA, CDR2 YSLEER, per germline. V was trimmed by 0 bases and J by 1 base, leaving 12 bases between them. The CDR3 DNA is TGCGCCAGCAGCCAAGAATTTGGGGGTTTCCAAGAGACCCAGTACTTC. Translated, it gives CASSQEFGGFQETQYF.